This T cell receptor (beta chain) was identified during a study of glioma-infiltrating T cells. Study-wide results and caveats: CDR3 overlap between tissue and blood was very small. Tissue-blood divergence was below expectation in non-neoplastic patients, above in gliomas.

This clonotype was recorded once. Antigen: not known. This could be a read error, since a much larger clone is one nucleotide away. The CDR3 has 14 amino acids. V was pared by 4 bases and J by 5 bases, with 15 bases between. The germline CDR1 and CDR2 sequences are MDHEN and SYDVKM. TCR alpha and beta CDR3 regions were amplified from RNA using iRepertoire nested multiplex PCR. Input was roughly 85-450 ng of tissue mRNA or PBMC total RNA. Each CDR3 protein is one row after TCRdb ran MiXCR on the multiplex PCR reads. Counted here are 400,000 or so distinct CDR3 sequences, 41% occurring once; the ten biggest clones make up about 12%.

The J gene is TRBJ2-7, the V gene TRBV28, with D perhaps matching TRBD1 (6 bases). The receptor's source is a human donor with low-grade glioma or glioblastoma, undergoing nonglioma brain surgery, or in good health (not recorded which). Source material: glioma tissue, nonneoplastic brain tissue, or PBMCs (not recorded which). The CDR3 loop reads CASSSQEWGHEQYF. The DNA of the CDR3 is TGTGCCAGCAGTTCACAGGAGTGGGGGCACGAGCAGTACTTC.